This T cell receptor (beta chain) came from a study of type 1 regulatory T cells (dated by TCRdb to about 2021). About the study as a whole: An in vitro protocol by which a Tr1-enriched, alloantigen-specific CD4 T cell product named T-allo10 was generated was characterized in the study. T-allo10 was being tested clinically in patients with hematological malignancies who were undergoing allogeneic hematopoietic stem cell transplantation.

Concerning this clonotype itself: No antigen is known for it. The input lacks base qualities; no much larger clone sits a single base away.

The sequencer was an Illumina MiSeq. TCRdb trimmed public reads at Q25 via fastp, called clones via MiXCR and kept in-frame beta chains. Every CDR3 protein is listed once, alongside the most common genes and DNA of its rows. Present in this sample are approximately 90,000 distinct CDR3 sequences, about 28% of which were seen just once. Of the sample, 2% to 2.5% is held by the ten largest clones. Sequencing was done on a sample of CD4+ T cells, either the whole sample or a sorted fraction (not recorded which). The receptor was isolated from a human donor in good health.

Read as DNA, the sequence is TGTGCCAGCTCACCAAGGACTAACGACTACGAGCAGTACTTC. It translates to CASSPRTNDYEQYF. The chain links TRBV18 with TRBJ2-7, and perhaps TRBD2 as D gene, on 6 matching bases. The germline V gene encodes CDR1 KGHSH and CDR2 LQKENI. Its CDR3 holds 14 amino acids, cysteine through phenylalanine. The sequence is cut down to CDR3 DNA, 42 bases in frame from base 1. The V end loses 2 bases and the J end loses 3 bases, and a stretch of 11 bases separates them.